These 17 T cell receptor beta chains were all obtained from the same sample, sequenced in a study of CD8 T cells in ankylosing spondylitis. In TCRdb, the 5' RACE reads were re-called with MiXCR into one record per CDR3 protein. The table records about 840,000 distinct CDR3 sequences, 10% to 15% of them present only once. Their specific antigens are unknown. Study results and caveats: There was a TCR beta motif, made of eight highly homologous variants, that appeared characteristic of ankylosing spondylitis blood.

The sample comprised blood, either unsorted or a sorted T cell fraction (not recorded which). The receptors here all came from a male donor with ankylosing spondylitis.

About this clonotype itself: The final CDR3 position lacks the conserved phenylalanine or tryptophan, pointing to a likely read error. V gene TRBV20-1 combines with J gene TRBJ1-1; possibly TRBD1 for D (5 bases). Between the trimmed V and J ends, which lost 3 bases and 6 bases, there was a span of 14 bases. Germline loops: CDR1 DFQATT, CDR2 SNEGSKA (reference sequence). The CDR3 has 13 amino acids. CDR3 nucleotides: TGCAGTGCTAGCAGGGATTCTATCGCTGAAGCTTTCATT. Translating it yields CSASRDSIAEAFI.

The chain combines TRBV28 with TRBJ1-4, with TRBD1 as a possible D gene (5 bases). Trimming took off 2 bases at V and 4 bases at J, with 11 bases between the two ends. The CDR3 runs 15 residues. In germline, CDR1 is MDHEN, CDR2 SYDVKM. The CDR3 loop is CASSLTGTYNEKLFF. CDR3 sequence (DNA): TGTGCCAGCAGTTTAACCGGGACCTATAATGAAAAACTGTTTTTT.

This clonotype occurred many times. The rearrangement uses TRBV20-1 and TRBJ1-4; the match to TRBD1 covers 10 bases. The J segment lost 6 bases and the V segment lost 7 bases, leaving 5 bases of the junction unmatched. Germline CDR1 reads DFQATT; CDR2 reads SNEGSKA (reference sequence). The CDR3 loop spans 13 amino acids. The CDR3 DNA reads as TGCAGTGTCACGGGACAGGGGCATGAAAAACTGTTTTTT. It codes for CSVTGQGHEKLFF.

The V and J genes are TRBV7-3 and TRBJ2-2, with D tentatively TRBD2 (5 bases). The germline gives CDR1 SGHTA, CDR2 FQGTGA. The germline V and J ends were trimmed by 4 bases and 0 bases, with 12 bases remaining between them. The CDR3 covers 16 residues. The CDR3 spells CASSYTRTSNTGELFF. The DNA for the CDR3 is TGTGCCAGCAGCTACACTAGAACATCGAACACCGGGGAGCTGTTTTTT.

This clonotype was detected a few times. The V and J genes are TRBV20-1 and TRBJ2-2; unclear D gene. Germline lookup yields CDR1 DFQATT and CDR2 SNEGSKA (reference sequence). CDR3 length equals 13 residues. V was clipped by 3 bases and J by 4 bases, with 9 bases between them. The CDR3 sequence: CSARRQFTGELFF. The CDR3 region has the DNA TGCAGTGCTAGGAGGCAGTTCACCGGGGAGCTGTTTTTT.

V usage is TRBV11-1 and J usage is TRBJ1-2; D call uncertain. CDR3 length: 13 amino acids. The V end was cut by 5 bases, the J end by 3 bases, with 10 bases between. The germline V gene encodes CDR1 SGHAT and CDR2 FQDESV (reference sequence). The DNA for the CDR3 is TGTGCCAGCAGCGGGAGTCTGGACTATGGCTACACCTTC. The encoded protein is CASSGSLDYGYTF.

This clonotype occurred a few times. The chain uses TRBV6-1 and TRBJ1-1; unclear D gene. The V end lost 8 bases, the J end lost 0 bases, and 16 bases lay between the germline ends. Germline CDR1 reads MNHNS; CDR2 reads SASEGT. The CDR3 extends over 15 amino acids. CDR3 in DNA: TGTGCCAGCGCTGGGGATCTTGACATGAACACTGAAGCTTTCTTT. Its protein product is CASAGDLDMNTEAFF.

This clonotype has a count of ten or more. This CDR3 reads CSAGPRGNEQFF. CDR3 bases: TGCAGTGCCGGCCCCCGAGGCAATGAGCAGTTCTTC. V usage is TRBV20-1 and J usage is TRBJ2-1; the D is unclear. The length of the CDR3 is 12 residues. Deletions cut 6 bases from V and 6 bases from J, with 12 bases between. Germline CDR1 and CDR2: DFQATT and SNEGSKA (reference sequence).

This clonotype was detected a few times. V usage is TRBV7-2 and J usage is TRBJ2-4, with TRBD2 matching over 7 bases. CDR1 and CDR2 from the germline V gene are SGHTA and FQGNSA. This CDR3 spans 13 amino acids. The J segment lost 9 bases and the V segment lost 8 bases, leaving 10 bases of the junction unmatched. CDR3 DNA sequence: TGTGCCAGCGTAGGACTAGATCGGAGCATTCAGTACTTC. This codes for CASVGLDRSIQYF.

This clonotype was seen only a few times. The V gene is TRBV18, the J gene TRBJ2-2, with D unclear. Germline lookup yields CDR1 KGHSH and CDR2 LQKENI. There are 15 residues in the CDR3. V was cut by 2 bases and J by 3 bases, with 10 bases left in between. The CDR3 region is CASSPGPGDTGELFF. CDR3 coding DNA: TGTGCCAGCTCACCAGGGCCGGGCGACACCGGGGAGCTGTTTTTT.

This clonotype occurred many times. The CDR3 spells CSASRQLNTEAFF. For the CDR3, the DNA is TGCAGTGCTAGTCGGCAGTTGAACACTGAAGCTTTCTTT. The chain combines TRBV20-1 with TRBJ1-1; D call uncertain. The CDR3 runs to 13 residues. Trimming cost V 3 bases and J 0 bases, with 8 bases left between them. CDR1 and CDR2 (germline): DFQATT, SNEGSKA (reference sequence).

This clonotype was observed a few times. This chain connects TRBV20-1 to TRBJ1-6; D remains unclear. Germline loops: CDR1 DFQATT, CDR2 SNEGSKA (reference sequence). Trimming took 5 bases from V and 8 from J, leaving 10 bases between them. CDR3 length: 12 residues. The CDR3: CSAPTDDSPLHF. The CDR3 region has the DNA TGCAGTGCTCCGACGGACGATTCACCCCTCCACTTT.

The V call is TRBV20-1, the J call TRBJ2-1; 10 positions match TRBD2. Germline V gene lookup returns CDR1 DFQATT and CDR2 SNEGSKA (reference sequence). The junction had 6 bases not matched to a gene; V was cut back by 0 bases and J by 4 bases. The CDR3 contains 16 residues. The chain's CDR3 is CSARDSSGGEYNEQFF. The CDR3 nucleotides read TGCAGTGCTAGAGATTCTAGCGGGGGCGAATACAATGAGCAGTTCTTC.

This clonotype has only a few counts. The CDR3 spells CSARDGQRAYEQYF. CDR3 DNA: TGCAGTGCTAGAGATGGACAGAGAGCCTACGAGCAGTACTTC. V usage is TRBV20-1 and J usage is TRBJ2-7, with D possibly TRBD1 on 6 matching bases. Trimming pared 0 bases from V and 2 bases from J, leaving 11 bases between. Germline CDR1 DFQATT, CDR2 SNEGSKA (reference sequence). CDR3 length: 14 residues.

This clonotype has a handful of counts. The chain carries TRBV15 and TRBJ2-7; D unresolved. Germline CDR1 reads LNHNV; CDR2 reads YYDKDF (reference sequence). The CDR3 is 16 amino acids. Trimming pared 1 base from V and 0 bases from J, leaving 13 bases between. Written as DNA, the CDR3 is TGTGCCACCAGCAGAGCCGTAAGGGATGACTCCTACGAGCAGTACTTC. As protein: CATSRAVRDDSYEQYF.

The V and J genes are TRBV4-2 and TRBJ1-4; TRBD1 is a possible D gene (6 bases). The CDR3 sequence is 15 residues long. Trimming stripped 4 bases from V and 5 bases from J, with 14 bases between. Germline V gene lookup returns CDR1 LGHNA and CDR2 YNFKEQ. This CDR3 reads CASSPSGAGNEKLFF. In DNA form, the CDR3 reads TGTGCCAGCAGCCCATCGGGGGCAGGGAATGAAAAACTGTTTTTT.

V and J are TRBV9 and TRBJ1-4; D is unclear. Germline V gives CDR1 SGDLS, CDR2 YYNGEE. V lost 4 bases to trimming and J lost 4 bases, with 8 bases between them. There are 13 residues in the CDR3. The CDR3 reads CASSYGNNEKLFF. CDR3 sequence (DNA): TGTGCCAGCAGCTACGGGAATAATGAAAAACTGTTTTTT.